Each of the 9 T cell receptor beta chains below was sequenced from the same sample in a study of Ad26.COV2.S vaccination and SARS-CoV-2 variants. The sample's treatment: some 20 received Ad26.COV2.S at low or high dose, single or two shots; several received placebo; per-sample allocation not given. Collection of the samples took place on day 63 after the first injection of vaccine or placebo. Using immunoSEQ multiplex PCR, the repertoire was profiled, and TCRdb retains in-frame clones only, with some absent. The sample has about 350,000 clones, 70% to 90% seen once; the top ten hold about 3.5%. This sample comprised peripheral blood, obtained in a trial of Ad26.COV2.S vaccine versus placebo. The receptors were sampled from a person aged 18-65 years who received the Ad26.COV2.S COVID-19 vaccine or a placebo.

This rearrangement joins TRBV5-1 to TRBJ1-1; D may be TRBD1 (5 bases). Germline CDR1 reads SGHRS; CDR2 reads YFSETQ. This CDR3 is 14 amino acids long. V lost 0 bases and J lost 7, with 13 bases in between. CDR3 region: CASSLGGNAGEAFF. CDR3 nucleotide sequence: TGCGCCAGCAGCTTGGGGGGGAATGCCGGTGAAGCTTTCTTT. Full variable domain (missing parts from reference TRBV5-1 and TRBJ1-1): KAGVTQTPRYLIKTRGQQVTLSCSPISGHRSVSWYQQTPGQGLQFLFEYFSETQRNKGNFPGRFSGRQFSNSRSEMNVSTLELGDSALYLCASSLGGNAGEAFFGQGTRLTVV.

V usage is TRBV28 and J usage is TRBJ1-4, with 8 bases matching TRBD1. Trimming took 5 bases from V and 0 from J; bases not matched to a gene: 5. Germline assignment: CDR1 MDHEN and CDR2 SYDVKM. The CDR3 is 16 amino acids. CDR3 region: CASSATGAATNEKLFF. CDR3 bases: TGTGCCAGCAGTGCGACAGGGGCCGCAACTAATGAAAAACTGTTTTTT.

The chain has TRBV28 and TRBJ2-7, with D possibly matching TRBD1 (5 bases). This CDR3 has 11 residues. Germline V CDR1 and CDR2: MDHEN, SYDVKM. V was cut by 8 bases and J by 3 bases, with 8 bases left in between. The CDR3: CASGAYYEQYF. The CDR3 region has the DNA TGTGCCAGCGGGGCGTACTACGAGCAGTACTTC.

The chain is built from TRBV27 and TRBJ2-7, with 7 nucleotides matching TRBD1. The CDR3 has 13 residues. From germline, CDR1 is MNHEY and CDR2 SMNVEV (reference sequence). Unmatched junction bases numbered 8, after V lost 5 bases and J lost 7 bases. The CDR3 coding sequence is TGTGCCAGCAGTACGACAGGGTCGGGAGAGCAGTACTTC. Residues: CASSTTGSGEQYF.

The chain uses TRBV7-2 and TRBJ1-1; the match to TRBD1 covers 7 bases. J gave up 8 bases and V 1 base, and 13 bases lay outside the gene matches. The germline V gene has CDR1 SGHTA and CDR2 FQGNSA. This CDR3 has 16 residues. The chain's CDR3 is CASSLVFGVRGGEAFF. The CDR3 region has the DNA TGTGCCAGCAGCTTAGTCTTTGGGGTCAGGGGGGGAGAAGCTTTCTTT.

The V call is TRBV3-1 (or the pseudogene TRBV3-2), the J call TRBJ1-3; D uncertain. This CDR3 contains 15 residues. V gave up 4 bases and J gave up 0 bases, with 10 bases separating them. The V gene's germline CDR1 is LGHDT and CDR2 YNNKEL (reference sequence). The CDR3 sequence: CASSPVPGSGNTIYF. The CDR3 nucleotides read TGTGCCAGCAGCCCCGTACCGGGCTCTGGAAACACCATATATTTT.

The chain couples TRBV11-3 to TRBJ1-1; D unresolved. Germline V lookup: CDR1 SGHNT, CDR2 YENEEA. The V end lost 5 bases, the J end lost 6 bases, and 13 bases lay between the germline ends. The CDR3 is 13 residues long. Here the CDR3 DNA reads TGTGCCAGCAGCCCTGCGGGGAGCGCTGAAGCTTTCTTT. Residues: CASSPAGSAEAFF.

The rearrangement joins TRBV3-1 (or the pseudogene TRBV3-2) to TRBJ2-1; 12 bases map to TRBD2. The V gene's germline CDR1 is LGHDT and CDR2 YNNKEL (reference sequence). Losses at the gene ends were 4 bases for V and 7 bases for J; bases not matched to a gene: 5. CDR3 size: 15 residues. The CDR3: CASSRRTSGENEQFF. CDR3 DNA sequence: TGTGCCAGCAGCCGACGGACTAGCGGGGAGAATGAGCAGTTCTTC.

V gene TRBV10-3 combines with J gene TRBJ2-7; D may be TRBD2 (6 bases). The V gene lost 7 bases and the J gene lost 2 bases, with 18 bases spanning the gap. Germline V gene data show CDR1 as ENHRY and CDR2 as SYGVKD. CDR3 size: 15 residues. This CDR3 reads CAINPSRGLTYEQYF. In nucleotides, the CDR3 is TGTGCCATCAATCCCTCGCGGGGCCTCACCTACGAGCAGTACTTC.